Below are 11 T cell receptor beta chains sequenced from a single sample in a study of graft-versus-host responses after intestinal transplantation. Profiled with immunoSEQ multiplex PCR; TCRdb holds only in-frame clones, not every one. Of under 100,000 clones in the sample, around nine tenths were seen once. Here the sequenced sample was PBMCs, taken about 460 days after intestinal transplant. These receptors all come from a human patient who received an intestinal transplant, so some T cells may come from the graft donor.

This clone appeared once. The rearrangement joins TRBV7-8 to TRBJ1-1; 12 nucleotides align to TRBD1. CDR3 size: 16 residues. The J segment lost 7 bases and the V segment lost 5 bases, leaving 11 bases of the junction unmatched. Germline loops: CDR1 SGHVS, CDR2 FQNEAQ. The CDR3 DNA sequence: TGTGCCAGCAGCCCTAACTCCGGGACAGGGGGCCATGAAGCTTTCTTT. Amino acids: CASSPNSGTGGHEAFF. Based on the CDR3 plus reference TRBV7-8 and TRBJ1-1, the full variable domain is GAGVSQSPRYKVAKRGQDVALRCDPISGHVSLFWYQQALGQGPEFLTYFQNEAQLDKSGLPSDRFFAERPEGSVSTLKIQRTQQEDSAVYLCASSPNSGTGGHEAFFGQGTRLTVV.

V usage is TRBV5-1 and J usage is TRBJ1-4; TRBD1 is a possible D gene (5 bases). The germline V gene has CDR1 SGHRS and CDR2 YFSETQ. The CDR3 extends over 14 amino acids. Trimming took 6 bases from V and 6 from J, leaving 15 bases between them. This CDR3 reads CASTVSGEDEKLFF. The CDR3 DNA reads TGCGCCAGCACGGTCTCGGGGGAAGATGAAAAACTGTTTTTT. Supplemented by reference TRBV5-1 and TRBJ1-4, the full variable domain reads KAGVTQTPRYLIKTRGQQVTLSCSPISGHRSVSWYQQTPGQGLQFLFEYFSETQRNKGNFPGRFSGRQFSNSRSEMNVSTLELGDSALYLCASTVSGEDEKLFFGSGTQLSVL.

This sequence joins TRBV19 and TRBJ1-1, with D hard to call. Trimming shortened V by 4 bases and J by 7 bases, and 10 bases separated the two germline ends. CDR1 and CDR2 (germline): LNHDA, SQIVND (reference sequence). This CDR3 has 12 residues. The CDR3: CASSSGLGEAFF. As DNA, the CDR3 is TGTGCCAGTAGTAGTGGGCTGGGTGAAGCTTTCTTT.

The V gene is TRBV18, the J gene TRBJ1-1; the match to TRBD1 covers 11 bases. V lost 3 bases and J lost 4; bases outside the gene matches: 4. The CDR3 is 15 amino acids. Germline V CDR1 and CDR2: KGHSH, LQKENI. CDR3 amino acids: CASSPPGQGGTEAFF. The DNA for the CDR3 is TGTGCCAGCTCACCCCCGGGACAGGGGGGCACTGAAGCTTTCTTT.

The chain carries TRBV15 and TRBJ2-7; D is possibly TRBD2 (6 bases). Between the trimmed V and J ends, which lost 0 bases and 2 bases, there was a span of 11 bases. The V gene's germline CDR1 is LNHNV and CDR2 YYDKDF (reference sequence). This CDR3 is 15 amino acids long. The CDR3 loop is CATSRDFRTTYEQYF. The DNA of the CDR3 is TGTGCCACCAGCAGAGATTTTAGGACTACCTACGAGCAGTACTTC.

The chain carries TRBV10-2 and TRBJ2-5; 8 nucleotides match TRBD1. The J call may be wrong; the DNA end is better matched by TRBJ2-7. Per the germline V gene, CDR1 is WSHSY and CDR2 is SAAADI. The CDR3 runs 15 residues. The CDR3 here is CASTLTGAANYEQYF. The CDR3 bases are TGCGCCAGCACCCTGACAGGGGCCGCAAACTACGAGCAGTACTTC.

As DNA, the CDR3 is TGCAGCGTCGGCGTGGGACGACAGGGGGACTATGGCTACACCTTC. Translating gives CSVGVGRQGDYGYTF. V is TRBV29-1 and J is TRBJ1-2, with 9 bases that match TRBD1. The CDR3 is made up of 15 amino acids. V dropped 6 bases and J dropped 3; count of bases not matched to a gene: 11. The germline V gene encodes CDR1 SQVTM and CDR2 ANQGSEA.

The chain employs TRBV6-6 and TRBJ2-1; TRBD2 matches 7 bases. Germline V CDR1 and CDR2: MNHNY, SVGAGI (reference sequence). Trimming took 6 bases from V and 4 from J; bases not matched to a gene: 9. The CDR3 is 15 residues long. The CDR3 here is CASRNRLAMYNEQFF. Written as DNA, the CDR3 is TGTGCCAGCAGGAACCGACTAGCTATGTACAATGAGCAGTTCTTC.

The chain recombines TRBV6-4 with TRBJ2-1, with D possibly matching TRBD1 (5 bases). V lost 3 bases to trimming and J lost 0 bases, with 12 bases between them. This CDR3 spans 16 amino acids. Germline-derived CDR1 and CDR2 are MRHNA and SNTAGT. The chain's CDR3 is CASSESVRGSYNEQFF. For the CDR3, the DNA is TGTGCCAGCAGTGAAAGTGTAAGGGGCTCCTACAATGAGCAGTTCTTC.

This clone was observed a single time. This sequence joins TRBV9 and TRBJ2-5; D is possibly TRBD1 or TRBD2 (7 bases each). The CDR3 length is 15 residues. CDR1 and CDR2 (germline): SGDLS, YYNGEE. The V end lost 0 bases, the J end lost 5 bases, and 14 bases lay between the germline ends. CDR3 in DNA: TGTGCCAGCAGCGTAGCGACTAGCAGGGGGGAGACCCAGTACTTC. It encodes CASSVATSRGETQYF.

The count of this clone is one. CDR3 DNA sequence: TGTGCCAGCAGTGATACAGGGGTGACCTATGGCTACACCTTC. This translates into CASSDTGVTYGYTF. The J gene is TRBJ1-2, the V gene TRBV6-1; 7 bases align to TRBD1. The J segment lost 4 bases and the V segment lost 3 bases, leaving 5 bases of the junction unmatched. Germline V lookup: CDR1 MNHNS, CDR2 SASEGT. CDR3 size: 14 residues.